The 17 T cell receptor beta chains listed next were all sequenced from one sample in a study of CD8 T cells in ankylosing spondylitis. Each CDR3 protein gets one entry after TCRdb re-called the 5' RACE reads with MiXCR. Here the sample spans approximately 39,000 distinct CDR3 sequences, 13% being singletons. Sequenced material: synovial fluid, either unsorted or a sorted T cell fraction (not recorded which). These receptors were collected from a male donor with ankylosing spondylitis.

In its sample, this clonotype was seen a few times. The chain carries TRBV10-2 and TRBJ2-5; the D gene could be TRBD1 or TRBD2 (6 bases each). The CDR3 runs to 14 residues. Per germline, CDR1 WSHSY and CDR2 SAAADI. With 6 bases removed from V and 3 bases from J, the gap between germline ends came to 14 bases. The CDR3 DNA is TGCGCCAGCAGCCGCGGGACAAAAAAAGAGACCCAGTACTTC. It translates to CASSRGTKKETQYF.

A few counts support this clonotype. V usage is TRBV6-1 and J usage is TRBJ2-1; D gene ambiguous. The CDR3 is made up of 16 amino acids. Germline V lookup: CDR1 MNHNS, CDR2 SASEGT. V was pared by 3 bases and J by 2 bases, with 14 bases between. The CDR3 spells CASSDSPPWTYNEQFF. CDR3 DNA sequence: TGTGCCAGCAGTGATTCTCCACCGTGGACCTACAATGAGCAGTTCTTC.

The chain employs TRBV7-2 and TRBJ1-2; D not certain. The V and J ends lost 6 bases and 8 bases respectively, with 10 bases between them. The germline gives CDR1 SGHTA, CDR2 FQGNSA. This CDR3 has 11 residues. The CDR3 bases are TGTGCCAGCAGGACCAGATCAGGCTACACCTTC. It specifies CASRTRSGYTF.

This clonotype has ten or more counts. The chain is built from TRBV20-1 and TRBJ2-1; tentatively, D is TRBD1 or TRBD2 (5 bases each). This CDR3 spans 15 amino acids. V was shortened by 5 bases and J by 8 bases, with 22 bases between the two germline ends. Per germline, CDR1 DFQATT and CDR2 SNEGSKA (reference sequence). CDR3 sequence: CSAGPVGTRSYEQFF. The CDR3 nucleotides read TGCAGTGCTGGCCCCGTGGGGACGAGGTCGTATGAGCAGTTCTTC.

The chain links TRBV6-6 to TRBJ2-7; the D gene is possibly TRBD2 (6 bases). This CDR3 has 13 amino acids. CDR1 MNHNY and CDR2 SVGAGI come from the germline V gene (reference sequence). The V end lost 4 bases, the J end lost 8 bases, and 15 bases lay between the germline ends. The CDR3 protein is CASSWGTPPQQYF. Written as DNA, the CDR3 is TGTGCCAGCAGTTGGGGGACTCCTCCACAGCAGTACTTC.

This clonotype was detected ten times or more. The chain combines TRBV28 with TRBJ2-5; D is uncertain. The CDR3 has 15 amino acids. Germline assignment: CDR1 MDHEN and CDR2 SYDVKM. Trimming pared 2 bases from V and 1 base from J, leaving 11 bases between. In DNA form, the CDR3 reads TGTGCCAGCAGTTTAAGGCCAGACCCCCAAGAGACCCAGTACTTC. Its protein product is CASSLRPDPQETQYF.

The V and J genes are TRBV28 and TRBJ1-2; no clear D. The CDR3 sequence is 14 residues long. V lost 9 bases, J lost 4 bases, and 18 bases lay in between. Germline CDR1 and CDR2: MDHEN and SYDVKM. As DNA, the CDR3 is TGTGCCAGTGCACGGGCTCCGGAGGGCTATGGCTACACCTTC. Protein: CASARAPEGYGYTF.

The J gene is TRBJ2-7, the V gene TRBV15, with 8 positions matching TRBD2. In germline, CDR1 is LNHNV, CDR2 YYDKDF (reference sequence). V shed 8 bases, J shed 2 bases, and the junction held 5 bases outside the gene matches. The CDR3 has 13 amino acids. This CDR3 reads CATRAGVTYEQYF. The CDR3 DNA is TGTGCCACCCGAGCGGGGGTTACCTACGAGCAGTACTTC.

This clonotype has at least ten counts. The chain couples TRBV12-3 or TRBV12-4 to TRBJ1-2, with unresolved D. The CDR3 length is 14 residues. Deletions cut 4 bases from V and 2 bases from J, with 11 bases between. CDR3 sequence (DNA): TGTGCCAGCAGTTCGATCGGACCCAACTATGGCTACACCTTC. Its translation is CASSSIGPNYGYTF.

This clonotype was found a few times. The chain couples TRBV27 to TRBJ2-7; D possibly matches TRBD1 or TRBD2 (7 bases each). Looked up from germline, CDR1 is MNHEY and CDR2 is SMNVEV (reference sequence). V was trimmed by 6 bases and J by 4 bases, leaving 22 bases between them. This CDR3 region has 16 residues. DNA of the CDR3: TGTGCCAGCAGAATCGTAGCAGGGGGGGTTTCTTACGAGCAGTACTTC. Its translation is CASRIVAGGVSYEQYF.

This clonotype occurred many times. V usage is TRBV20-1 and J usage is TRBJ2-7, with a possible D match to TRBD2 (5 bases). The germline V and J ends were trimmed by 0 bases and 3 bases, with 15 bases remaining between them. CDR1 is DFQATT and CDR2 is SNEGSKA in the germline V gene (reference sequence). This CDR3 is 15 amino acids long. DNA for the CDR3: TGCAGTGCTAGAGACCGCCCGGGGTGGATCTACGAGCAGTACTTC. As protein: CSARDRPGWIYEQYF.

This clonotype was observed at least ten times. This chain connects TRBV28 to TRBJ2-1; D is possibly TRBD1 or TRBD2 (5 bases each). The CDR3 totals 14 residues. Germline-derived CDR1 and CDR2 are MDHEN and SYDVKM. Between the trimmed V and J ends, which lost 7 bases and 10 bases, there was a span of 20 bases. CDR3 sequence reads: CASKIRDGSTEQFF. DNA for the CDR3: TGTGCCAGCAAAATCCGGGACGGTTCGACCGAGCAGTTCTTC.

This clonotype was recorded a few times. The chain combines TRBV4-1 with TRBJ2-7; 7 nucleotides line up with TRBD1. CDR1 MGHRA and CDR2 YSYEKL come from the germline V gene. Trimming removed 1 base from V and 8 bases from J; junction bases left unmatched: 11. This CDR3 comprises 15 residues. The CDR3 nucleotides are TGCGCCAGCAGCCAAGTCAGGGGGAAGCCGTTTAAGCAGTACTTC. Amino acids: CASSQVRGKPFKQYF.

The chain carries TRBV27 and TRBJ2-7, with 9 bases identical to TRBD1. The CDR3 sequence is 15 residues long. Per the germline V gene, CDR1 is MNHEY and CDR2 is SMNVEV (reference sequence). V dropped 5 bases and J dropped 6; count of bases not matched to a gene: 11. CDR3 nucleotides: TGTGCCAGCAGTCACAGGGGGCGCCTCCTGGGCGAGCAGTACTTC. It codes for CASSHRGRLLGEQYF.

This clonotype was counted a few times. The chain employs TRBV28 and TRBJ2-1; 16 nucleotides match TRBD2. Germline V lookup: CDR1 MDHEN, CDR2 SYDVKM. This CDR3 is built from 21 residues. V was clipped by 2 bases and J by 4 bases; unmatched bases: 14. The CDR3 DNA is TGTGCCAGCAGTTTAAGGCTAAGGGGGACTAGCGGGAGGGCCGGATACAATGAGCAGTTCTTC. Encoded protein: CASSLRLRGTSGRAGYNEQFF.

The chain uses TRBV7-9 and TRBJ2-1, with TRBD2 matching over 9 bases. The CDR3 loop spans 14 amino acids. Germline trimming cut 0 bases from V and 7 bases from J; bases unmatched to any gene: 1. Per the germline V gene, CDR1 is SEHNR and CDR2 is FQNEAQ (reference sequence). Written as DNA, the CDR3 is TGTGCCAGCAGCTTAGCTCTAGCGGGGAATGAGCAGTTCTTC. It specifies CASSLALAGNEQFF.

This clonotype was seen only a few times. V usage is TRBV7-2 and J usage is TRBJ2-3; 9 bases align to TRBD1. The trim removed 8 bases at V and 2 bases at J, leaving 5 bases unmatched. The germline V gene encodes CDR1 SGHTA and CDR2 FQGNSA. The CDR3 has 14 amino acids. DNA of the CDR3: TGTGCCAGCTGGAGGGACAGGGACACAGATACGCAGTATTTT. Translating it yields CASWRDRDTDTQYF.